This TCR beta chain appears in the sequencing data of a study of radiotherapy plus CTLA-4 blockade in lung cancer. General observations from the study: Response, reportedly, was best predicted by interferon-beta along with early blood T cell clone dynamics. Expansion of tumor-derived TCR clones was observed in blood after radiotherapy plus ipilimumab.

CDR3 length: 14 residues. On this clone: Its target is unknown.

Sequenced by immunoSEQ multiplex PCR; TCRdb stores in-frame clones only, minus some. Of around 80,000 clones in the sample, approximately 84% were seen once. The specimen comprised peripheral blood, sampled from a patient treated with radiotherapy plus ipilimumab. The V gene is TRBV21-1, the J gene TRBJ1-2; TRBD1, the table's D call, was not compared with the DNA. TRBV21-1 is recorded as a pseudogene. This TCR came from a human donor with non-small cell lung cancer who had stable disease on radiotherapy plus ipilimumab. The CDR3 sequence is CASSTRDRGYGYTF. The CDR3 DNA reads TGTGCCAGCAGCACGCGGGACAGGGGATATGGCTACACCTTC.